These 3 T cell receptor beta chains originate from one sample sequenced in a study of blood T cell repertoires in COVID-19. This table comes from immunoSEQ multiplex PCR, and its TCRdb copy is limited to in-frame clones, with some not included. Counted here are about 210,000 clones, under 90% occurring once; the ten biggest clones make up about 9.8%. Sequenced input: PBMCs or T cells enriched from blood (not recorded which). The receptor set was obtained from a woman between 45 and 65 years old with acute COVID-19.

The chain combines TRBV6-2 or TRBV6-3 with TRBJ1-1; D uncertain. CDR3 length equals 13 residues. V lost 4 bases, J lost 1 base, and 7 bases lay in between. Germline loops: CDR1 MNHEY, CDR2 SVGEGT. CDR3 in DNA: TGTGCCAGCAGTTTTAACAGGAACACTGAAGCTTTCTTT. Its translation: CASSFNRNTEAFF.

The CDR3, as DNA: TGTGCCAGCAGTCCCATAGGGGGTAGGGACAGGGTCCCAACTAATGAAAAACTGTTTTTT. Translated: CASSPIGGRDRVPTNEKLFF. The chain is built from TRBV28 and TRBJ1-4; 9 nucleotides line up with TRBD1. The J segment lost 0 bases and the V segment lost 5 bases, leaving 16 bases of the junction unmatched. The CDR3 spans 20 residues. Germline V gene lookup returns CDR1 MDHEN and CDR2 SYDVKM.

The DNA for the CDR3 is TGTGCCATCAGCCAGGGGTACGAGCAGTACTTC. Protein product: CAISQGYEQYF. The chain couples TRBV10-3 to TRBJ2-7; D may be TRBD1 (6 bases). Between the trimmed V and J ends, which lost 6 bases and 4 bases, there was a span of 7 bases. CDR1 is ENHRY, CDR2 SYGVKD, per germline. The CDR3 has 11 residues.